The 7 T cell receptor beta chains presented below share a single source sample, sequenced in a study of a mutant IDH1 vaccine in newly diagnosed glioma. Sequencing used immunoSEQ multiplex PCR; TCRdb keeps in-frame clones, though not all of them. Of 60,000 to 100,000 clones listed, roughly 85% are singletons. Time point indicated: week 23, last vaccination. Doses comprised 300 ug of mutant IDH1 20-mer peptide each, plus topical imiquimod. Their recognized antigens are unknown. The material sequenced was PBMCs, taken from a glioma patient whose treatment included an IDH1 peptide vaccine. These receptors originate from a woman aged 45-60 years with glioma.

This sequence joins TRBV5-1 and TRBJ1-4; 10 nucleotides match TRBD1. Germline loops: CDR1 SGHRS, CDR2 YFSETQ. CDR3 length equals 16 residues. The V segment lost 3 bases and the J segment 6 bases; nucleotides outside the gene matches: 8. The CDR3 bases are TGCGCCAGCAGCTCGACGCTGACAGGGGGCCATGAAAAACTGTTTTTT. This encodes CASSSTLTGGHEKLFF.

The V and J genes are TRBV6-1 and TRBJ1-2, with 8 bases lining up with TRBD1. The CDR3 is made up of 14 amino acids. Per germline, CDR1 MNHNS and CDR2 SASEGT. The V segment lost 6 bases and the J segment 2 bases; nucleotides outside the gene matches: 5. The CDR3 sequence is CASRERTGNYGYTF. In nucleotides, the CDR3 is TGTGCCAGCAGGGAGAGGACAGGGAACTATGGCTACACCTTC.

In DNA form, the CDR3 reads TGTGCCTGGAGTCACTTTACAGGGGCTAATGAAAAACTGTTTTTT. This sequence encodes CAWSHFTGANEKLFF. The chain couples TRBV30 to TRBJ1-4; 7 bases map to TRBD1. With V trimmed by 2 bases and J by 3 bases, 6 bases remained unmatched. Germline values: CDR1 GTSNPN, CDR2 SVGIG (reference sequence). The CDR3 sequence is 15 residues long.

This clone was recorded only once. The V gene is TRBV6-1, the J gene TRBJ2-4; TRBD1 agrees at 9 bases. The CDR3 has 18 amino acids. Trimming cost V 2 bases and J 3 bases; bases outside gene matches: 11. The germline V gene has CDR1 MNHNS and CDR2 SASEGT. CDR3 protein: CASSEQQGAGVVKNIQYF. The CDR3 DNA follows: TGTGCCAGCAGTGAACAACAGGGGGCCGGGGTAGTCAAAAACATTCAGTACTTC.

This chain links TRBV1 with TRBJ2-5; the tabulated D call, TRBD2, remains unverified against the DNA. TRBV1 is assigned pseudogene status. The CDR3 consists of 18 residues. In DNA, the CDR3 is TGCACCAGCAGCCAAGAATCCCCAAGCGGGAGCCAACCCGAGACCCAGTACTTC. Its translation: CTSSQESPSGSQPETQYF.

This chain connects TRBV28 to TRBJ2-2; 7 bases fit TRBD2. The CDR3 totals 17 residues. Trimming cost V 7 bases and J 4 bases; bases outside gene matches: 15. The germline CDR1 and CDR2 sequences are MDHEN and SYDVKM. In nucleotides, the CDR3 is TGTGCCAGCATTTCTTTTTCCGGGAGGTTTGGCACCGGGGAGCTGTTTTTT. Protein: CASISFSGRFGTGELFF.

The chain uses TRBV28 and TRBJ2-7, with D uncertain. The CDR3 is made up of 11 amino acids. V was shortened by 8 bases and J by 0 bases, with 5 bases between the two germline ends. Germline-derived CDR1 and CDR2 are MDHEN and SYDVKM. In nucleotides, the CDR3 is TGTGCCAGCTCCCGCTCCTACGAGCAGTACTTC. As protein: CASSRSYEQYF.